This is a list of T cell receptor beta chains from one sample in a study of beta chain features in type 1 diabetes. Measured with immunoSEQ multiplex PCR; TCRdb has only the in-frame clones, and not every one. The sample has 900,000 or so clones, around a sixth seen once; the top ten hold 0.023%. Sequencing was carried out using naive CD4+ T cells from blood. The receptors come from a woman aged 18-29 years in good health. The CDR3 runs from the conserved cysteine through the conserved F or W. D genes are given only for firm matches. Clone sizes are given selectively: once, few, many, or a class where the clone is expanded.

>TRBV18|NA|NA|TRBJ1-1
CASSPGVSGLNTEAFF
TGTGCCAGCTCACCCGGTGTAAGCGGGCTGAACACTGAAGCTTTCTTT
>TRBV28|NA|TRBD1|TRBJ2-5
CASSAPGQTQETQYF
TGTGCCAGCAGTGCCCCGGGACAGACCCAAGAGACCCAGTACTTC
>TRBV5-1|NA|NA|TRBJ2-1
CASSFIRGYNEQFF
TGCGCCAGCAGCTTTATTCGGGGATACAATGAGCAGTTCTTC
>TRBV7-9|NA|TRBD2|TRBJ2-2
CASSLSSGTGELFF
TGTGCCAGCAGCTTATCTAGCGGGACCGGGGAGCTGTTTTTT
>TRBV21-1|few|NA|TRBJ2-3
CASSKVSAGTDTQYF
TGTGCCAGCAGCAAAGTTTCTGCGGGAACAGATACGCAGTATTTT
>TRBV14|NA|TRBD1|TRBJ1-2
CASRAPGQGVGGYTF
TGTGCCAGCAGAGCACCGGGACAGGGGGTCGGCGGCTACACCTTC
>TRBV28|NA|TRBD2|TRBJ2-3
CASSLSLAGEIATDTQYF
TGTGCCAGCAGTTTATCCCTAGCGGGAGAAATAGCCACAGATACGCAGTATTTT
>TRBV9|NA|NA|TRBJ2-7
CASSVAPLPREQYF
TGTGCCAGCAGCGTAGCCCCCCTGCCCCGTGAGCAGTACTTC
>TRBV7-9|few|TRBD1|TRBJ1-3
CASSLGQGKGNTIYF
TGTGCCAGCAGCCTGGGACAGGGGAAAGGAAACACCATATATTTT
>TRBV9|NA|TRBD1|TRBJ1-3
CASSVQTGAGNTIYF
TGTGCCAGCAGCGTTCAGACAGGGGCTGGAAACACCATATATTTT
>TRBV4-2|few|NA|TRBJ1-1
CASSQGTHPVGDTEAFF
TGTGCCAGCAGCCAAGGCACTCATCCGGTGGGTGACACTGAAGCTTTCTTT
>TRBV15|NA|NA|TRBJ2-7
CATSPEGYEQYF
TGTGCCACCAGCCCTGAGGGCTACGAGCAGTACTTC
>TRBV19|NA|TRBD2|TRBJ2-4
CASSHGGTSGITQHF
TGTGCCAGTAGCCATGGCGGGACTAGCGGGATCACGCAGCACTTC
>TRBV19|NA|TRBD2|TRBJ2-7
CASSMRGSGIYEQYF
TGTGCCAGTAGTATGAGGGGTAGCGGGATTTACGAGCAGTACTTC
>TRBV28|few|TRBD1|TRBJ2-2
CASSLADRLNGELFF
TGTGCCAGCAGTTTAGCGGACAGGTTGAACGGGGAGCTGTTTTTT
>TRBV5-1|NA|NA|TRBJ2-2
CASSQLPRWTGELFF
TGCGCCAGCAGCCAACTTCCGCGGTGGACCGGGGAGCTGTTTTTT
>TRBV5-6|NA|NA|TRBJ1-2
CASSRQASTLYGYTF
TGTGCCAGCAGTAGACAGGCCTCAACCCTCTATGGCTACACCTTC
>TRBV5-1|NA|TRBD1|TRBJ2-2
CASSFSRDRILTGELFF
TGCGCCAGCAGCTTCAGCCGGGACAGGATTTTAACCGGGGAGCTGTTTTTT
>TRBV7-9|NA|NA|TRBJ2-3
CASSPDLSTDTQYF
TGTGCCAGCAGCCCCGACCTGAGCACAGATACGCAGTATTTT
>TRBV7-2|NA|TRBD1|TRBJ2-7
CASSLGQGSVYEQYF
TGTGCCAGCAGCCTAGGACAGGGAAGCGTTTACGAGCAGTACTTC
>TRBV19|NA|NA|TRBJ1-5
CASSIGGLGQRPQHF
TGTGCCAGTAGTATAGGGGGTTTGGGCCAGCGGCCCCAGCATTTT
>TRBV10-3|NA|NA|TRBJ2-1
CAISESAAGVVFF
TGTGCCATCAGTGAGTCGGCAGCCGGGGTGGTCTTCTTC
>TRBV2|few|NA|TRBJ2-1
CASSGHELYNEQFF
TGTGCCAGCAGTGGACACGAACTCTACAATGAGCAGTTCTTC
>TRBV5-1|NA|TRBD1|TRBJ2-7
CASSLFPGQGPYEQYF
TGCGCCAGCAGCTTGTTTCCGGGACAGGGTCCCTACGAGCAGTACTTC
>TRBV25-1|few|NA|TRBJ1-1
CASSVDRQNTEAFF
TGTGCCAGCAGTGTGGACAGACAAAACACTGAAGCTTTCTTT
>TRBV29-1|NA|NA|TRBJ2-2
CSVLLVKKNTGELFF
TGCAGCGTTCTTTTAGTTAAAAAGAACACCGGGGAGCTGTTTTTT
>TRBV27|NA|TRBD2|TRBJ2-1
CASSPGLAGGPNEQFF
TGTGCCAGCAGTCCCGGACTAGCGGGAGGTCCTAATGAGCAGTTCTTC
>TRBV9|few|TRBD1|TRBJ2-7
CASSVAPTGWYEQYF
TGTGCCAGCAGCGTAGCTCCGACAGGGTGGTACGAGCAGTACTTC
>TRBV7-9|NA|NA|TRBJ2-7
CASSFYGISSYEQYF
TGTGCCAGCAGCTTTTACGGGATTAGCTCCTACGAGCAGTACTTC
>TRBV7-9|NA|TRBD2|TRBJ2-5
CASGRTSVATQYF
TGTGCCAGCGGTAGGACTAGCGTGGCGACCCAGTACTTC
>TRBV11-3|few|NA|TRBJ2-1
CASSLAGYNEQFF
TGTGCCAGCAGCTTAGCTGGGTACAATGAGCAGTTCTTC
>TRBV5-1|few|TRBD1|TRBJ2-1
CASSLEGTANNEQFF
TGCGCCAGCAGCTTGGAAGGGACAGCCAACAATGAGCAGTTCTTC
>TRBV7-9|NA|NA|TRBJ1-2
CASSRDSGYTF
TGTGCCAGCAGCCGCGACAGTGGCTACACCTTC
>TRBV10-3|NA|NA|TRBJ2-1
CAISDIRQLGPPFF
TGTGCCATCAGTGATATCAGACAGCTGGGCCCGCCGTTCTTC
>TRBV4-2|NA|TRBD2|TRBJ2-5
CASSPAGRERETQYF
TGTGCCAGCAGCCCAGCGGGGCGGGAGCGGGAGACCCAGTACTTC
>TRBV5-1|few|NA|TRBJ2-5
CASSLVSGKETQYF
TGCGCCAGCAGCTTGGTTTCTGGCAAAGAGACCCAGTACTTC
>TRBV5-1|few|TRBD2|TRBJ2-5
CASSLAPGGGETQYF
TGCGCCAGCAGCTTGGCCCCGGGAGGCGGTGAGACCCAGTACTTC
>TRBV4-3|few|TRBD1|TRBJ1-1
CASSQDPLRDRGTEAFF
TGCGCCAGCAGCCAAGATCCGCTACGGGACAGGGGCACTGAAGCTTTCTTT
>TRBV7-2|few|NA|TRBJ2-1
CASVARGYNEQFF
TGTGCCAGCGTTGCCCGGGGCTACAATGAGCAGTTCTTC
>TRBV5-6|NA|NA|TRBJ2-3
CASSLLMRSTDTQYF
TGTGCCAGCAGCTTGCTCATGCGGAGCACAGATACGCAGTATTTT
>TRBV9|few|TRBD2|TRBJ2-3
CASSALAGVADTQYF
TGTGCCAGCAGCGCCCTAGCGGGAGTCGCAGATACGCAGTATTTT
>TRBV6-1|NA|TRBD1|TRBJ2-5
CASSRQGQETQYF
TGTGCCAGCAGCCGACAGGGTCAAGAGACCCAGTACTTC
>TRBV7-2|NA|TRBD1|TRBJ1-2
CASSAGQGYGYTF
TGTGCCAGCAGCGCGGGACAGGGTTATGGCTACACCTTC
>TRBV4-3|few|TRBD1|TRBJ2-2
CASSQLTGSNTGELFF
TGCGCCAGCAGCCAGCTGACAGGGTCGAACACCGGGGAGCTGTTTTTT
>TRBV5-4|few|NA|TRBJ2-7
CASSLGRSSYEQYF
TGTGCCAGCAGCTTGGGGCGGAGCTCCTACGAGCAGTACTTC
>TRBV18|few|NA|TRBJ2-5
CASSRDGYQETQYF
TGTGCCAGCTCACGGGACGGGTACCAAGAGACCCAGTACTTC
>TRBV2|NA|TRBD2|TRBJ2-1
CASTGLAGANEQFF
TGTGCCAGCACGGGACTAGCGGGAGCCAATGAGCAGTTCTTC
>TRBV7-9|few|NA|TRBJ1-2
CASSISRDGYTF
TGTGCCAGCAGCATTAGCAGGGATGGCTACACCTTC
>TRBV6-1|few|NA|TRBJ1-5
CASSDWAGKVTQPQHF
TGTGCCAGCAGTGATTGGGCAGGGAAGGTTACCCAGCCCCAGCATTTT
>TRBV7-9|NA|NA|TRBJ2-5
CASSLNRKETQYF
TGTGCCAGCAGCTTGAACAGAAAAGAGACCCAGTACTTC
>TRBV28|NA|NA|TRBJ1-3
CASSLGGARGNTIYF
TGTGCCAGCAGTTTAGGAGGGGCCCGAGGAAACACCATATATTTT
>TRBV6-6|few|TRBD1|TRBJ2-1
CAVHRGPRNEQFF
TGTGCCGTACACAGGGGCCCACGGAATGAGCAGTTCTTC
>TRBV28|NA|NA|TRBJ1-1
CASRLSRDIAFF
TGTGCCAGCAGACTATCCCGGGACATTGCTTTCTTT
>TRBV18|NA|NA|TRBJ2-5
CASSPDQGGQETQYF
TGTGCCAGCTCCCCGGACCAGGGAGGCCAAGAGACCCAGTACTTC
>TRBV7-2|few|NA|TRBJ2-5
CASSPTSLETQYF
TGTGCCAGCAGCCCTACTAGCCTCGAGACCCAGTACTTC
>TRBV7-9|NA|NA|TRBJ2-2
CASSLAVGHSTGELFF
TGTGCCAGCAGCTTAGCGGTGGGACACAGTACCGGGGAGCTGTTTTTT